This T cell receptor (beta chain) appears in the sequencing data of a study of blood T cell repertoires in COVID-19. Turning to the study itself: Sites across the United States, Italy and Spain contributed samples from acute and convalescent COVID-19.

V trimming: 7 bases; J trimming: 6 bases; junction bases outside the gene matches: 7. The CDR3 spans 12 residues. Germline values: CDR1 SGHRS, CDR2 YFSETQ. Sequencing was performed with immunoSEQ multiplex PCR; in TCRdb, only in-frame clones are kept and a portion is missing. Among 90,000 to 120,000 clones listed, roughly 88% were seen once. The source of this sequence is a man between 50 and 59 years old with active or convalescent COVID-19. This chain uses TRBV5-1 with TRBJ2-7, with TRBD1 matching over 7 bases. Sequenced material: peripheral blood. This CDR3 is CASSPTGSEQYF. In nucleotides, the CDR3 is TGCGCCAGCTCCCCGACAGGGTCCGAGCAGTACTTC.